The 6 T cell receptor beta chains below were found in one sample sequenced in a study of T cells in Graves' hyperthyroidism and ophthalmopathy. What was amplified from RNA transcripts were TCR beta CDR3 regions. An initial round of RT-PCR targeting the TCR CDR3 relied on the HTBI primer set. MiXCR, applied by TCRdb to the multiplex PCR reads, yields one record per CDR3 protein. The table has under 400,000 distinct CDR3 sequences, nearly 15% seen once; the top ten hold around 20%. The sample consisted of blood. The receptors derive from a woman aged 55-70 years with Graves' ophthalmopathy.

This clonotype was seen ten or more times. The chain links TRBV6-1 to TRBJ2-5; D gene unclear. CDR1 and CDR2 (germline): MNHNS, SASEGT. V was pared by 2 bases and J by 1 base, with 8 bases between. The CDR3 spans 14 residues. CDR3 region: CASSEIYIQETQYF. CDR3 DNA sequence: TGTGCCAGCAGTGAAATCTACATCCAAGAGACCCAGTACTTC.

Here the CDR3 DNA reads TGTGCCAGCAGGGGGGGTGGGGAGTCCACAGATACGCAGTATTTT. It yields the protein CASRGGGESTDTQYF. The chain is built from TRBV5-6 and TRBJ2-3, with a tentative D call TRBD2 (6 bases). The length of the CDR3 is 15 residues. Germline lookup yields CDR1 SGHDT and CDR2 YYEEEE. V was cut by 5 bases and J by 2 bases, with 15 bases left in between.

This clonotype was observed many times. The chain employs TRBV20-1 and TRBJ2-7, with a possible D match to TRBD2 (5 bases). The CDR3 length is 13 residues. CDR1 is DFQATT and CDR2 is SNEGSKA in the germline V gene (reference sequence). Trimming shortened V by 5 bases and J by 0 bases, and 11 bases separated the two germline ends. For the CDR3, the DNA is TGCAGTGCTTTGTTGGGGAGCTCCTACGAGCAGTACTTC. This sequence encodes CSALLGSSYEQYF.

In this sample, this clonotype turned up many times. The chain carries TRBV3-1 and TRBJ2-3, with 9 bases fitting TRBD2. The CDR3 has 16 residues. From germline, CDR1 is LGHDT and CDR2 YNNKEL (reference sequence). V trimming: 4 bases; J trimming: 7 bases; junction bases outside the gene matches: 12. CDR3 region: CASSPSLGLATYTQYF. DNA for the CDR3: TGTGCCAGCAGCCCCTCCCTAGGACTAGCGACCTATACGCAGTATTTT.

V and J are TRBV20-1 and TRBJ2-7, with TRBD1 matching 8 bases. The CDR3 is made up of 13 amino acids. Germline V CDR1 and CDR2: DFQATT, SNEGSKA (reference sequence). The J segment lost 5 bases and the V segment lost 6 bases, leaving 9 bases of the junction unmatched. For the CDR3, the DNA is TGCAGTGCCCCGACAGGGGAGGTCCACGAGCAGTACTTC. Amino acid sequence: CSAPTGEVHEQYF.

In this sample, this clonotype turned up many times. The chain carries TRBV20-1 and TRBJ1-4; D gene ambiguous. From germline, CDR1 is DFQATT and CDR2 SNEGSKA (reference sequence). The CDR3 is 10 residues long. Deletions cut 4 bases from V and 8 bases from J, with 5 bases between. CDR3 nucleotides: TGCAGTGCTAAGACCGAAAAACTGTTTTTT. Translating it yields CSAKTEKLFF.